The T cell receptor (beta chain) under discussion was sequenced for a study of blood T cell repertoires in COVID-19 (dated by TCRdb to about 2020). For the wider study: Samples from collaborators originated in the United States, Italy and Spain and spanned both the acute and convalescent phases of COVID-19. The material from the prospective study consisted of cDNA or gDNA derived from T cells, B-cell-depleted T cells, or PBMCs. Deeply sampled blood TCRbeta repertoires from subjects exposed to, actively infected with, or recovered from COVID-19 were included in the dataset. The repertoires were made available in a free public database intended to serve as a resource for research on the immune response to SARS-CoV-2. Samples were obtained from the ongoing ImmuneRACE study (first 160 participants) and from over 1,000 subjects provided by 6 global collaborators. The sample metadata nearly always contained a de-identified subject ID, COVID-19 status, age in years and sex. Where available, HLA class I and class II types were taken from metadata supplied by the sample provider and were not determined by assay-based typing.

Comments on this clone: The antigen this receptor binds is unknown. Nothing much larger sits one base from this clone, and base qualities are not available.

The immunoSEQ Assay, a bias-controlled multiplex PCR, was used to amplify TCRbeta CDR3 regions from genomic DNA. Per the original workflow: Nucleated cell counts per sample were estimated from amplification of reference gene primers within the assay. To quantify the absolute abundance of each unique TCRbeta CDR3 rearrangement, sequence reads were collapsed and filtered. For each sample, productive Simpson clonality was calculated as the square root of Simpson's diversity index across productive rearrangements. Imported from immuneACCESS, the table was reduced by TCRdb to in-frame sequences with V and J called. These copies leave out some clones; in studies compared against another copy, an unresolved V gene accounts for under half, and the cause of the remainder is not known. D and trimming come from the DNA, and the V and J calls and clone size come from that table. For this sample the table gives some 90,000 clones, of which roughly 85% were detected only once. The top ten constitute 15% to 20% of the sample.

General findings and caveats noted by the study authors: The quantity of clinical and demographic metadata differed by source and by participant and was supplied without curation.

In Seattle, one collaborating source enrolled patients while the infection was active and tracked those patients longitudinally over the course of disease. Each collaborating institution followed its own protocols to collect whole blood in K2EDTA tubes. For TCRbeta analysis, collaborator samples were shipped as frozen whole blood, as isolated PBMCs, or as DNA extracted from either sample type. Trimming removed 6 bases from V and 3 bases from J, leaving 9 bases between the germline ends. CDR1 and CDR2, per the germline V gene (reference sequence), are MNHNY and SVGAGI. Counted from cysteine to phenylalanine, this CDR3 has 12 amino acids. The retained sequence is limited to the CDR3, 36 bases, with the frame set at the first base.

The sample consisted of peripheral blood. This TCR derives from a woman aged 60-75 years with COVID-19, enrolled during active disease. The chain is made from TRBV6-6 and TRBJ2-7, with no D gene named confidently. The CDR3 region: CASSPTVYEQYF. The sequence in DNA is TGTGCCAGCAGCCCCACGGTCTACGAGCAGTACTTC.